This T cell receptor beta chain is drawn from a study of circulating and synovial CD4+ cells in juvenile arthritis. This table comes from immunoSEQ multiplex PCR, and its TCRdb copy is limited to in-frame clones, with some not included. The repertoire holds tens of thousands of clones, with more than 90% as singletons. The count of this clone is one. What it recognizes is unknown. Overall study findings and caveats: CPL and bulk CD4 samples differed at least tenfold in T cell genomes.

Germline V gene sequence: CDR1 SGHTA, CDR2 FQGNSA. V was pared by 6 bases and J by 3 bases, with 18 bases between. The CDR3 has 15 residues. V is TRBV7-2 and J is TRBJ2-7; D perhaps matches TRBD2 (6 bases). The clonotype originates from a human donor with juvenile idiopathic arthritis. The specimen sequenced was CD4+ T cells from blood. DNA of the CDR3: TGTGCCAGCAGGTTTTCTAGCGAGCCTTTCTACGAGCAGTACTTC. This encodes CASRFSSEPFYEQYF.